Listed here are 29 T cell receptor beta chains from one sample, sequenced in a study of control samples from healthy donors and cancer patients. The table came from immunoSEQ multiplex PCR; TCRdb's copy has only in-frame clones and leaves some out. Counted here are 150,000 to 200,000 clones, roughly 91% occurring once; the ten biggest clones make up about 1.4%. The sequencing input was blood. The receptors stem from a woman aged 25 to 39 in good health.

The rearrangement joins TRBV5-1 to TRBJ1-2; D gene ambiguous. CDR1 is SGHRS and CDR2 is YFSETQ in the germline V gene. Trimming pared 0 bases from V and 4 bases from J, leaving 7 bases between. The CDR3 has 13 residues. CDR3 protein: CASSLGRTYGYTF. Written as DNA, the CDR3 is TGCGCCAGCAGCTTGGGACGGACCTATGGCTACACCTTC.

This clone appeared a single time. The V gene is TRBV7-2, the J gene TRBJ2-3, with TRBD2 matching over 15 bases. The CDR3 is 19 residues long. Germline CDR1 SGHTA, CDR2 FQGNSA. V trimming: 2 bases; J trimming: 2 bases; junction bases outside the gene matches: 8. DNA of the CDR3: TGTGCCAGCAGCTTACCTTTTGGACTAGCGGGAGGGACCACAGATACGCAGTATTTT. Its protein is CASSLPFGLAGGTTDTQYF.

The rearrangement joins TRBV4-3 to TRBJ2-1; TRBD1 aligns across 7 bases. V shed 0 bases, J shed 5 bases, and the junction held 4 bases outside the gene matches. This CDR3 contains 15 residues. CDR1 LGHNA and CDR2 YSLEER come from the germline V gene. CDR3 protein: CASSQDWTGHNEQFF. The CDR3 DNA follows: TGCGCCAGCAGCCAAGATTGGACAGGTCACAATGAGCAGTTCTTC.

The V and J genes are TRBV25-1 and TRBJ1-5, with a weak D call TRBD1 (5 bases). V was clipped by 0 bases and J by 1 base, with 7 bases between them. Per germline, CDR1 MGHDK and CDR2 SYGVNS. CDR3 size: 15 residues. The CDR3 DNA follows: TGTGCCAGCAGTGAATACCAGGGAAGCAATCAGCCCCAGCATTTT. Protein product: CASSEYQGSNQPQHF.

This clone was observed a single time. The genes are TRBV4-1 and TRBJ2-5; D may match TRBD1 or TRBD2 (6 bases each). The CDR3 contains 15 residues. CDR1 is MGHRA, CDR2 YSYEKL, per germline. V was shortened by 0 bases and J by 5 bases, with 13 bases between the two germline ends. The CDR3 spells CASSQDPGAGETQYF. The CDR3 DNA reads as TGCGCCAGCAGCCAAGATCCGGGGGCAGGGGAGACCCAGTACTTC.

The chain uses TRBV6-5 and TRBJ1-4; no reliable D call. This CDR3 is built from 13 residues. V lost 2 bases, J lost 3 bases, and 4 bases lay in between. In germline, CDR1 is MNHEY, CDR2 SVGAGI. The CDR3 loop reads CASSYRSNEKLFF. CDR3 DNA sequence: TGTGCCAGCAGTTACAGGTCTAATGAAAAACTGTTTTTT.

The V and J genes are TRBV6-5 and TRBJ1-1; D remains ambiguous. V shed 2 bases and J shed 0 bases, with 7 bases lying between them. Germline V gene data show CDR1 as MNHEY and CDR2 as SVGAGI. This CDR3 is 14 amino acids long. CDR3 loop: CASSYGRLNTEAFF. The CDR3 DNA sequence: TGTGCCAGCAGTTACGGCCGATTGAACACTGAAGCTTTCTTT.

This clone was detected a few times. The chain joins TRBV28 to TRBJ1-1, with 7 bases aligning to TRBD1. J lost 6 bases, V lost 3 bases, and 7 bases had no gene match. This CDR3 comprises 14 residues. Germline V gene sequence: CDR1 MDHEN, CDR2 SYDVKM. The CDR3 protein is CASSLRQGSAEAFF. CDR3 sequence (DNA): TGTGCCAGCAGTTTGAGACAGGGAAGCGCTGAAGCTTTCTTT.

The J gene is TRBJ1-5, the V gene TRBV11-1; D might be TRBD1 (5 bases). V was cut by 5 bases and J by 6 bases, with 17 bases left in between. In germline, CDR1 is SGHAT, CDR2 FQDESV (reference sequence). The CDR3 has 15 residues. CDR3 sequence (DNA): TGTGCCAGCAGCCCGGGACGATTAGGCGGTCAGCCCCAGCATTTT. This translates into CASSPGRLGGQPQHF.

The chain links TRBV6-4 to TRBJ1-4; no definite D call. The CDR3 runs to 17 residues. V was cut by 6 bases and J by 1 base, with 18 bases left in between. Germline CDR1 reads MRHNA; CDR2 reads SNTAGT. The CDR3 sequence is CASSQTPGGGTNEKLFF. For the CDR3, the DNA is TGTGCCAGCAGCCAAACTCCAGGCGGTGGAACTAATGAAAAACTGTTTTTT.

The chain employs TRBV6-5 and TRBJ1-1; a weak D match, TRBD1 (5 bases). Germline CDR1 and CDR2: MNHEY and SVGAGI. CDR3 length: 13 residues. Deletions cut 5 bases from V and 7 bases from J, with 14 bases between. The CDR3 DNA follows: TGTGCCAGCAGTCAACCCACGGGGGGTGAAGCTTTCTTT. It codes for CASSQPTGGEAFF.

On this clone itself: Distinct nucleotide sequences in the sample also encode this CDR3. This chain joins TRBV3-1 (or the pseudogene TRBV3-2) and TRBJ1-1, with a weak D call TRBD1 (5 bases). Germline V gene lookup returns CDR1 LGHDT and CDR2 YNNKEL (reference sequence). The V and J ends lost 2 bases and 2 bases respectively, with 12 bases between them. The CDR3 sequence is 15 residues long. In nucleotides, the CDR3 is TGTGCCAGCAGCCAACCGCAGGGAGGTAACACTGAAGCTTTCTTT. This sequence encodes CASSQPQGGNTEAFF.

This chain joins TRBV24-1 and TRBJ2-3; 15 bases are a match to TRBD2. The germline gives CDR1 KGHDR, CDR2 SFDVKD. V was pared by 0 bases and J by 6 bases, with 0 bases of the junction left unmatched. CDR3 length: 16 residues. CDR3 nucleotides: TGTGCCACCAGTGATTTGGGGACTAGCGGGGGGGATACGCAGTATTTT. Residues: CATSDLGTSGGDTQYF.

This clone appeared a few times. This chain uses TRBV10-1 with TRBJ2-1, with 14 positions matching TRBD2. Germline CDR1 is WNHNN and CDR2 is SYGVQD (reference sequence). Trimming took 6 bases from V and 6 from J; bases not matched to a gene: 1. The CDR3 extends over 14 amino acids. The CDR3 loop is CASRTSGRANEQFF. The CDR3 bases are TGCGCCAGCAGGACTAGCGGGAGGGCCAATGAGCAGTTCTTC.

The chain couples TRBV24-1 to TRBJ1-3, with D perhaps TRBD1 (5 bases). CDR1 and CDR2 from the germline V gene are KGHDR and SFDVKD. There are 16 residues in the CDR3. The V end was cut by 4 bases, the J end by 0 bases, with 12 bases between. The CDR3 bases are TGTGCCACCAGTGACCACAGGAGCAGCTCTGGAAACACCATATATTTT. This codes for CATSDHRSSSGNTIYF.

The V gene is TRBV18, the J gene TRBJ1-1; the D gene is possibly TRBD1 (6 bases). V shed 3 bases and J shed 3 bases, with 11 bases lying between them. This CDR3 has 14 amino acids. Germline V CDR1 and CDR2: KGHSH, LQKENI. The CDR3 sequence is CASSPGQSDTEAFF. DNA of the CDR3: TGTGCCAGCTCACCCGGACAGTCCGACACTGAAGCTTTCTTT.

The genes are TRBV28 and TRBJ1-4; TRBD1 might be the D (5 bases). The germline V and J ends were trimmed by 2 bases and 0 bases, with 7 bases remaining between them. Germline V lookup: CDR1 MDHEN, CDR2 SYDVKM. The length of the CDR3 is 15 residues. For the CDR3, the DNA is TGTGCCAGCAGTTTAAGGGGTGCAACTAATGAAAAACTGTTTTTT. Its translation: CASSLRGATNEKLFF.

This clone appeared once. The CDR3 loop reads CASSLWGAEQFF. The CDR3 DNA reads as TGTGCCAGCAGCTTGTGGGGGGCTGAGCAGTTCTTC. The gene calls are TRBV5-5 and TRBJ2-1, with D tentatively TRBD1 or TRBD2 (6 bases each). Germline CDR1 is SGHKS and CDR2 is YYEKEE (reference sequence). This CDR3 contains 12 residues. V shed 1 base and J shed 9 bases, with 8 bases lying between them.

The gene calls are TRBV6-5 and TRBJ1-2, with TRBD1 matching over 10 bases. The CDR3 spans 15 residues. With V trimmed by 4 bases and J by 4 bases, 6 bases remained unmatched. CDR1 is MNHEY, CDR2 SVGAGI, per germline. The DNA for the CDR3 is TGTGCCAGCAGTTCCCGGGACAGGGGTATCTATGGCTACACCTTC. Translating it yields CASSSRDRGIYGYTF.

The V gene is TRBV6-6, the J gene TRBJ1-4; D may be TRBD1 (6 bases). Trimming removed 5 bases at V and 7 bases at J, with 8 bases between. The CDR3 extends over 12 amino acids. Germline V gene data show CDR1 as MNHNY and CDR2 as SVGAGI (reference sequence). The CDR3 loop is CASSPQGEKLFF. CDR3 nucleotides: TGTGCCAGCAGTCCACAGGGTGAAAAACTGTTTTTT.

The chain is built from TRBV18 and TRBJ1-4; D remains ambiguous. The germline V gene has CDR1 KGHSH and CDR2 LQKENI. Trimming stripped 1 base from V and 5 bases from J, with 11 bases between. This CDR3 comprises 15 residues. As DNA, the CDR3 is TGTGCCAGCTCACCACTCGCCAGCCCGAATGAAAAACTGTTTTTT. Encoded protein: CASSPLASPNEKLFF.

Worth noting for this clone: The same CDR3 is also encoded by other DNA sequences in this sample. This chain uses TRBV7-9 with TRBJ1-3; no definite D call. CDR3 size: 14 residues. The germline V gene has CDR1 SEHNR and CDR2 FQNEAQ (reference sequence). V was cut by 1 base and J by 0 bases, with 4 bases left in between. DNA for the CDR3: TGTGCCAGCAGCTTAGTCGGCTCTGGAAACACCATATATTTT. Translated: CASSLVGSGNTIYF.

The chain has TRBV25-1 and TRBJ1-1; 7 bases match TRBD1. The CDR3 contains 15 residues. The junction had 7 bases not matched to a gene; V was cut back by 3 bases and J by 3 bases. Germline CDR1 and CDR2: MGHDK and SYGVNS. The CDR3, as DNA: TGTGCCAGCAGTGACCCCGGGACAGTCCACACTGAAGCTTTCTTT. Translated, it gives CASSDPGTVHTEAFF.

The rearrangement joins TRBV7-3 to TRBJ2-1; D gene ambiguous. V lost 0 bases to trimming and J lost 4 bases, with 7 bases between them. The germline V gene has CDR1 SGHTA and CDR2 FQGTGA. The CDR3 sequence is 14 residues long. The chain's CDR3 is CASSLTYGYNEQFF. CDR3 DNA: TGTGCCAGCAGCTTAACGTACGGTTACAATGAGCAGTTCTTC.

This chain links TRBV18 with TRBJ1-6, with TRBD1 identical over 7 bases. Germline V CDR1 and CDR2: KGHSH, LQKENI. The CDR3 is 14 residues long. V shed 1 base and J 8 bases; nucleotides not matched to a gene: 2. This chain's CDR3 is CASSPQGADSPLHF. Here the CDR3 DNA reads TGTGCCAGCTCACCACAGGGGGCCGATTCACCCCTCCACTTT.

The chain couples TRBV4-1 to TRBJ1-3; unclear D gene. Germline lookup yields CDR1 MGHRA and CDR2 YSYEKL. V lost 1 base and J 0 bases, leaving 7 bases between the germline ends. CDR3 length: 15 residues. CDR3 coding DNA: TGCGCCAGCAGCCAAGTGTACAGCTCTGGAAACACCATATATTTT. Translated, it gives CASSQVYSSGNTIYF.

This clone was recorded only once. The chain recombines TRBV5-6 with TRBJ1-2, with D possibly matching TRBD1 (5 bases). Germline-derived CDR1 and CDR2 are SGHDT and YYEEEE. Trimming shortened V by 0 bases and J by 5 bases, and 11 bases separated the two germline ends. The CDR3 covers 14 residues. This chain's CDR3 is CASSLVGDFYGYTF. CDR3 nucleotide sequence: TGTGCCAGCAGCTTGGTAGGGGATTTTTATGGCTACACCTTC.

The chain carries TRBV6-5 and TRBJ2-5, with 13 bases matching TRBD2. V shed 7 bases, J shed 6 bases, and the junction held 8 bases outside the gene matches. CDR1 and CDR2 from the germline V gene are MNHEY and SVGAGI. The CDR3 is made up of 15 amino acids. CDR3 DNA: TGTGCCAGCACCGCACTAGCGGGGGGGCTCCAGACCCAGTACTTC. This codes for CASTALAGGLQTQYF.

V gene TRBV6-5 combines with J gene TRBJ1-2; 9 nucleotides line up with TRBD1. CDR1 is MNHEY and CDR2 is SVGAGI in the germline V gene. With V trimmed by 5 bases and J by 4 bases, 8 bases remained unmatched. The CDR3 consists of 15 residues. Written as DNA, the CDR3 is TGTGCCAGCAGTCGCTCCACAGGGGGCGGCTATGGCTACACCTTC. Its protein product is CASSRSTGGGYGYTF.